These T cell receptor beta chains were read from a single sample in a study of shared clonotypes between healthy human individuals. Clones were read by immunoSEQ multiplex PCR, and TCRdb kept only the in-frame ones, dropping some. This sample has some 120,000 clones, with around 65% found just once. Sequences were obtained from memory CD8+ T cells sorted from blood. The origin of the receptors is a woman in her thirties in good health. CDR3s include the opening cysteine and the closing phenylalanine or tryptophan. A D gene is named only where the DNA matches it firmly. Expanded clones get a size class; other rows say once, few or many, or leave the size out.

>TRBJ1-5|.|TRBV19|.
TGTGCCAGTAGTATTCAGACAGGAGGTCAGCCCCAGCATTTT
CASSIQTGGQPQHF
>TRBJ2-7|.|TRBV7-9|few
TGTGCCAGCAGCTTAGCGGGCCACGAGCAGTACTTC
CASSLAGHEQYF
>TRBJ2-3|TRBD2|TRBV19|.
TGTGCCAGTAGCCTCCTAGCGGGAGGCCTCTCTAGCACAGATACGCAGTATTTT
CASSLLAGGLSSTDTQYF
>TRBJ2-3|TRBD1|TRBV29-1|.
TGCAGCGTCCTGACAGGGGGCGAGATAAGGGCCACAGATACGCAGTATTTT
CSVLTGGEIRATDTQYF
>TRBJ2-7|.|TRBV9|.
TGTGCCAGCAGCGTCAGGGCACAGTCCTACGAGCAGTACTTC
CASSVRAQSYEQYF
>TRBJ2-3|.|TRBV28|.
TGTGCCAGCAGTTTAGGGCGGTTATACACTAGCACAGATACGCAGTATTTT
CASSLGRLYTSTDTQYF
>TRBJ2-7|.|TRBV5-8|.
TGTGCCAGCAGCTTGGGGATCTTTTTCGACGAGCAGTACTTC
CASSLGIFFDEQYF
>TRBJ2-3|TRBD2|TRBV28|medium-sized
TGTGCCAGCAGTTTGAGGCGGGAGGGGTTTAGCACAGATACGCAGTATTTT
CASSLRREGFSTDTQYF
>TRBJ1-5|.|TRBV6-5|.
TGTGCCAGCAGTTTTCTATTACGGGGCAATCAGCCCCAGCATTTT
CASSFLLRGNQPQHF
>TRBJ1-1|.|TRBV7-9|.
TGTGCCAGCAGCTTAGTTGGGACAAAGAACACTGAAGCTTTCTTT
CASSLVGTKNTEAFF
>TRBJ2-7|.|TRBV28|.
TGTGCCAGCAGTCCGGTTTCCCTTGACTTTCTAGGGAGGTACGAGCAGTACTTC
CASSPVSLDFLGRYEQYF
>TRBJ2-1|.|TRBV6-5|few
TGTGCCAGCAGTTACTCCCCCATAAGGGCTGAGCAGTTCTTC
CASSYSPIRAEQFF
>TRBJ2-7|TRBD2|TRBV25-1|once
TGTGCCAGCAGTGAAGAAAGACTAGCAGCTTTACACGAGCAGTACTTC
CASSEERLAALHEQYF
>TRBJ2-3|.|TRBV18|.
TGTGCCAGCTCACCTCCTACCACAGATACGCAGTATTTT
CASSPPTTDTQYF
>TRBJ2-2|TRBD2|TRBV30|.
TGTGCCTGGAGTGGACTCACGGGACTAGCGGCTCGTTACACCGGGGAGCTGTTTTTT
CAWSGLTGLAARYTGELFF
>TRBJ2-2|TRBD2|TRBV4-2|few
TGTGCCAGCAGCCAAGACTTAGCGGGAGGGAACACCGGGGAGCTGTTTTTT
CASSQDLAGGNTGELFF
>TRBJ1-1|.|TRBV28|once
TGTGCCAGCAGTTTATTGTACAGGGCTGCTTTCTTT
CASSLLYRAAFF
>TRBJ2-1|TRBD2|TRBV4-1|.
TGCGCCAGCAGCCAAGATCGGCGCTCTCGGCGGGAGAGCTCCTACAATGAGCAGTTCTTC
CASSQDRRSRRESSYNEQFF
>TRBJ1-6|.|TRBV6-4|many
TGTGCCAGCAGTGAGTCCCCTGGAGGAGGCAATTCACCCCTCCACTTT
CASSESPGGGNSPLHF
>TRBJ2-7|TRBD2|TRBV6-1|.
TGTGCCGGGTTAGAGCGGGAGGGATCCGAGCAGTACTTC
CAGLEREGSEQYF
>TRBJ1-2|.|TRBV5-1|few
TGCGCCAGCAGCAAGTCGCCCTATGGCTACACCTTC
CASSKSPYGYTF
>TRBJ2-7|.|TRBV7-9|.
TGTGCCAGCAGCTTCCCCAGCTCCTACGAGCAGTACTTC
CASSFPSSYEQYF
>TRBJ1-3|.|TRBV15|.
TGTGCCACCAGCAGAGAGGGGGGCTACTCTGGAAACACCATATATTTT
CATSREGGYSGNTIYF
>TRBJ1-2|.|TRBV6-5|.
TGTGCCAGCAGCCCTATGAGGCTCTATGGCTACACCTTC
CASSPMRLYGYTF
>TRBJ2-2|.|TRBV5-4|once
TGTGCCAGCAGCTCGCTGGAGAACACCGGGGAGCTGTTTTTT
CASSSLENTGELFF
>TRBJ2-7|TRBD1|TRBV28|.
TGTGCCAGCAGTGACCGGACAGGGGCCTACGAGCAGTACTTC
CASSDRTGAYEQYF
>TRBJ2-1|.|TRBV19|.
TGTGCCAGTAGTATAGGGGAGTCCGATGAGCAGTTCTTC
CASSIGESDEQFF
>TRBJ1-4|.|TRBV4-1|.
TGCGCCAGCAGCCAAGCCTGGGGCCCCGAAAAACTGTTTTTT
CASSQAWGPEKLFF
>TRBJ1-5|.|TRBV2|.
TGTGCCAGCAGTGAAGTGTCAGGAGGAGGCCAGCCCCAGCATTTT
CASSEVSGGGQPQHF
>TRBJ2-3|TRBD2|TRBV6-4|once
TGTGCCAGCAGTGAGGCCAGCGGGGGGGGCACAGATACGCAGTATTTT
CASSEASGGGTDTQYF
>TRBJ2-1|TRBD1|TRBV6-4|.
TGTGCCAGCAGCGACAGGGTTCAGGATGAGCAGTTCTTC
CASSDRVQDEQFF
>TRBJ1-1|TRBD1|TRBV28|few
TGTGCCAGCAAGGACAGGGGGAACACTGAAGCTTTCTTT
CASKDRGNTEAFF
>TRBJ2-3|.|TRBV6-6|.
TGTGCCAGCAGTTACTCGAGGGCAGGGGCAGATACGCAGTATTTT
CASSYSRAGADTQYF
>TRBJ1-1|.|TRBV27|few
TGTGCCAGCAGGACAAGAGGGGCTGTGGCTTTCTTT
CASRTRGAVAFF
>TRBJ2-1|TRBD2|TRBV5-1|once
TGCGCCAGCAGCATTACTAGCGGGTCCTACAATGAGCAGTTCTTC
CASSITSGSYNEQFF
>TRBJ1-5|.|TRBV6-6|.
TGTGCCAGCAGTTACTCGAGAGGCGGACATCAGCCCCAGCATTTT
CASSYSRGGHQPQHF
>TRBJ2-7|.|TRBV27|.
TGTGCCAGCAGTTTGCGACAGGTTGGGTACGAGCAGTACTTC
CASSLRQVGYEQYF
>TRBJ2-1|TRBD2|TRBV29-1|.
TGCAGCGTAACCGGGACTAGCGGGAGGACAATCTACAATGAGCAGTTCTTC
CSVTGTSGRTIYNEQFF
>TRBJ1-1|.|TRBV10-3|.
TGTGCCATCCGGTTGGAGGGGTGGACTGAAGCTTTCTTT
CAIRLEGWTEAFF
>TRBJ1-3|.|TRBV5-6|.
TGTGCCAGCAGCTTGGTTGGGGGGCGAGATGGAAACACCATATATTTT
CASSLVGGRDGNTIYF
>TRBJ2-1|.|TRBV11-2|.
TGTGCCAGCACCACCTCGGGGGGCCTTGGTGAGCAGTTCTTC
CASTTSGGLGEQFF
>TRBJ2-1|TRBD2|TRBV6-6|few
TGTGCCAGCAGCCCCCTCAATAGCGGGAGGAATGAGCAGTTCTTC
CASSPLNSGRNEQFF
>TRBJ1-1|TRBD1|TRBV27|.
TGTGCCAGCAGTTTCAGACAGGGCATGAACACTGAAGCTTTCTTT
CASSFRQGMNTEAFF